Presented here are 15 T cell receptor beta chains from one specimen sequenced in a study of Japanese encephalitis immunity and Zika vaccine responses. In TCRdb, the 5' RACE reads were re-called with MiXCR into one record per CDR3 protein. The sample has approximately 630 distinct CDR3 sequences; more than 3% are singletons. PBMCs were CFSE-labeled and cultured for 5 to 7 days with peptide pools at approximately 0.97 ug/mL each. Live CD56-CD19-CD16-CD3+CD4+ cells with low CFSE were sorted unfixed as proliferating CD4 T cells. The specimen was antigen-activated CD4+ T cells from blood, cultured, collected during a Zika inactivated vaccine study. The receptors shown here come from an adult woman who received an inactivated Zika virus vaccine.

Judged by abundance, this clonotype is large. This chain joins TRBV7-2 and TRBJ1-6, with D possibly matching TRBD1 (5 bases). This CDR3 region has 14 residues. Trimming shortened V by 5 bases and J by 10 bases, and 15 bases separated the two germline ends. Per germline, CDR1 SGHTA and CDR2 FQGNSA. DNA for the CDR3: TGTGCCAGCAGCCAAAGGGGTTGGGAGTCACCCCTCCACTTT. As protein: CASSQRGWESPLHF.

By share, this clonotype ranks as medium-sized. The rearrangement joins TRBV15 to TRBJ2-7; no clear D gene. CDR1 and CDR2 (germline): LNHNV, YYDKDF (reference sequence). V lost 3 bases, J lost 7 bases, and 10 bases lay in between. The CDR3 totals 12 residues. CDR3 amino acids: CATSRVLGEQYF. CDR3 nucleotide sequence: TGTGCCACCAGCAGGGTCCTTGGGGAGCAGTACTTC.

This clonotype is categorized as large. The V gene is TRBV7-9, the J gene TRBJ1-5; 9 positions match TRBD1. Germline values: CDR1 SEHNR, CDR2 FQNEAQ (reference sequence). The V segment lost 3 bases and the J segment 1 base; nucleotides outside the gene matches: 4. CDR3 length equals 16 residues. CDR3: CASSFSDRGSNQPQHF. The CDR3 DNA reads TGTGCCAGCAGCTTTTCCGACAGGGGGAGCAATCAGCCCCAGCATTTT.

The CDR3 DNA sequence: TGTGCCAGCAGTGAATATACTAGAGGCGGCCTGGAGACCCAGTACTTC. Amino acids: CASSEYTRGGLETQYF. The V gene is TRBV25-1, the J gene TRBJ2-5, with D maybe TRBD2 (5 bases). V shed 0 bases and J shed 5 bases, with 16 bases lying between them. The CDR3 covers 16 residues. Germline V lookup: CDR1 MGHDK, CDR2 SYGVNS. Combining the CDR3 with reference TRBV25-1 and TRBJ2-5 gives the whole variable domain EADIYQTPRYLVIGTGKKITLECSQTMGHDKMYWYQQDPGMELHLIHYSYGVNSTEKGDLSSESTVSRIRTEHFPLTLESARPSHTSQYLCASSEYTRGGLETQYFGPGTRLLVL.

Sample share makes this clonotype medium-sized. The chain is built from TRBV28 and TRBJ2-7, with 9 bases aligning to TRBD2. Germline trimming cut 6 bases from V and 4 bases from J; bases unmatched to any gene: 22. Germline V gene lookup returns CDR1 MDHEN and CDR2 SYDVKM. The CDR3 is 19 amino acids. The CDR3 bases are TGTGCCAGCAGCGCCCCAGGGCTAGCGGGAACGGCTGGGATGTACGAGCAGTACTTC. It is translated as CASSAPGLAGTAGMYEQYF.

This clonotype was observed at least ten times. The V call is TRBV4-1, the J call TRBJ1-5, with D unclear. CDR3 size: 16 residues. V was pared by 0 bases and J by 4 bases, with 13 bases between. Germline CDR1 reads MGHRA; CDR2 reads YSYEKL. CDR3 in amino acids: CASSQDSGSRNQPQHF. The CDR3 region has the DNA TGCGCCAGCAGCCAAGATAGCGGGTCAAGGAATCAGCCCCAGCATTTT.

This clonotype ranks as large (0.1 to 1%). The chain joins TRBV19 to TRBJ2-7; D might be TRBD2 (6 bases). V lost 3 bases to trimming and J lost 5 bases, with 20 bases between them. The germline CDR1 and CDR2 sequences are LNHDA and SQIVND (reference sequence). The CDR3 spans 16 residues. The CDR3 loop is CASSIAPIGGRDEQYF. CDR3 DNA sequence: TGTGCCAGTAGTATTGCCCCCATCGGGGGTCGGGACGAGCAGTACTTC.

The chain employs TRBV28 and TRBJ1-1, with a tentative D call TRBD1 (5 bases). The length of the CDR3 is 12 residues. Germline lookup yields CDR1 MDHEN and CDR2 SYDVKM. The V gene lost 3 bases and the J gene lost 7 bases, with 9 bases spanning the gap. CDR3 nucleotide sequence: TGTGCCAGCAGTTTCGGGGGAAGTGAAGCTTTCTTT. This codes for CASSFGGSEAFF.

Worth noting for this clonotype: The DNA is omitted, as the CDR3 cannot be located on it reliably, and the CDR3 follows TCRdb's listing. V gene TRBV20-1 combines with J gene TRBJ1-5. Germline assignment: CDR1 DFQATT and CDR2 SNEGSKA (reference sequence). The CDR3 adds up to 22 amino acids, both ends counted. CDR3 region: CSASDPYEQYFGPGPSNQPQHF.

By proportion, this clonotype is medium-sized. The V gene is TRBV5-1, the J gene TRBJ2-2, with 7 nucleotides matching TRBD2. CDR1 and CDR2 (germline): SGHRS, YFSETQ. The CDR3 length is 15 residues. J gave up 5 bases and V 2 bases, and 6 bases lay outside the gene matches. The CDR3 sequence: CASSFRLANTGELFF. DNA for the CDR3: TGCGCCAGCAGCTTCCGACTAGCTAATACCGGGGAGCTGTTTTTT.

In its sample, this clonotype is large. The CDR3 sequence is CAINSGTDNEQFF. CDR3 DNA sequence: TGTGCCATCAACTCTGGGACGGACAATGAGCAGTTCTTC. The chain uses TRBV28 and TRBJ2-1, with D perhaps TRBD1 or TRBD2 (5 bases each). The CDR3 spans 13 residues. Germline V lookup: CDR1 MDHEN, CDR2 SYDVKM. Trimming took off 10 bases at V and 5 bases at J, with 15 bases between the two ends.

In this sample, this clonotype is medium-sized. The chain is built from TRBV6-1 and TRBJ1-1; perhaps TRBD1 as D (6 bases). The CDR3 is 17 residues long. In germline, CDR1 is MNHNS, CDR2 SASEGT. V gave up 5 bases and J gave up 0 bases, with 19 bases separating them. CDR3 protein: CASSPGGSMDLNTEAFF. In DNA, the CDR3 is TGTGCCAGCAGTCCTGGGGGCAGTATGGACTTGAACACTGAAGCTTTCTTT.

This clonotype is classed as large. V and J are TRBV9 and TRBJ2-2, with unresolved D. The CDR3 spans 14 residues. Germline values: CDR1 SGDLS, CDR2 YYNGEE. The ends were cut back, 0 bases at V and 5 bases at J, with 8 bases in the middle. The CDR3 DNA reads as TGTGCCAGCAGCGTAGGACGGAGAACCGGGGAGCTGTTTTTT. Its protein is CASSVGRRTGELFF.

This clonotype is labeled medium-sized (0.01 to 0.1%). The V gene is TRBV5-1, the J gene TRBJ1-2, with D unclear. The CDR3 sequence is 13 residues long. Germline V lookup: CDR1 SGHRS, CDR2 YFSETQ. The V and J ends lost 0 bases and 7 bases respectively, with 10 bases between them. The CDR3, as DNA: TGCGCCAGCAGCTTGGAACCCGAGAGTGGCTACACCTTC. It translates to CASSLEPESGYTF.

By sample share, this clonotype is medium-sized. The J gene is TRBJ2-3, the V gene TRBV5-4; 13 bases line up with TRBD2. The V gene's germline CDR1 is SGHNT and CDR2 YYREEE (reference sequence). The CDR3 length is 18 residues. Trimming cost V 0 bases and J 6 bases; bases outside gene matches: 10. The CDR3 DNA follows: TGTGCCAGCAGCTTGGAACTAGCGGGGGGGACTGGGCTGGATACGCAGTATTTT. Its translation: CASSLELAGGTGLDTQYF.